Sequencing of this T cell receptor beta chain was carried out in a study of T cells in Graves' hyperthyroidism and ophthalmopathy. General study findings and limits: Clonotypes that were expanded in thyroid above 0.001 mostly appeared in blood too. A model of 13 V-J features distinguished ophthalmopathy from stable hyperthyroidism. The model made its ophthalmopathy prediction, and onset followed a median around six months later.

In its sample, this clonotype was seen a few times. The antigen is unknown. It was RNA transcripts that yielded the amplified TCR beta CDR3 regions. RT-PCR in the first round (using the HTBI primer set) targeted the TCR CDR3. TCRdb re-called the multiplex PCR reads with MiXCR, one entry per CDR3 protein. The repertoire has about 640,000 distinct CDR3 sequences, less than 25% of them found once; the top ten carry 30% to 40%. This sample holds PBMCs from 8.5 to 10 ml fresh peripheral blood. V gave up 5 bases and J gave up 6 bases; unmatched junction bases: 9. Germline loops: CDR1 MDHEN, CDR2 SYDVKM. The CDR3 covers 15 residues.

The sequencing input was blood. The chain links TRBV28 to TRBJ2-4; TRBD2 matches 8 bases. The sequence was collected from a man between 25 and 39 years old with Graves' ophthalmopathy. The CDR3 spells CASSRIAGGRNIQYF. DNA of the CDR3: TGTGCCAGCAGTCGAATCGCGGGAGGTCGAAACATTCAGTACTTC. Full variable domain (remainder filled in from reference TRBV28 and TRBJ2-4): DVKVTQSSRYLVKRTGEKVFLECVQDMDHENMFWYRQDPGLGLRLIYFSYDVKMKEKGDIPEGYSVSREKKERFSLILESASTNQTSMYLCASSRIAGGRNIQYFGAGTRLSVL.